The next 11 T cell receptor beta chains were all read from a single sample in a study of glioma-infiltrating T cells after dendritic cell vaccination. Method: immunoSEQ multiplex PCR; TCRdb's copy keeps in-frame clones and lacks some. The sample holds about 87,000 clones, around 83% seen once. The sample's time point: after dendritic cell vaccination, including at tumor progression/relapse. The sequences come from blood, collected after dendritic cell vaccination. The receptors shown here come from a human donor with glioblastoma.

In this sample, this clone turned up a few times. The rearrangement joins TRBV9 to TRBJ2-6; D is ambiguous. V lost 0 bases to trimming and J lost 3 bases, with 4 bases between them. CDR3 size: 14 residues. Germline V gene data show CDR1 as SGDLS and CDR2 as YYNGEE. This CDR3 is CASSVALGANVLTF. CDR3 DNA sequence: TGTGCCAGCAGCGTAGCTCTTGGGGCCAACGTCCTGACTTTC.

In DNA, the CDR3 is TGTGCCAGCAGTGAGACAGGGCTTGAGCAGTTCTTC. This translates into CASSETGLEQFF. The chain has TRBV25-1 and TRBJ2-1; 7 nucleotides line up with TRBD1. CDR1 is MGHDK, CDR2 SYGVNS, per germline. The CDR3 runs 12 residues. The ends lost 3 bases at V and 9 bases at J; junction bases unmatched: 2. Together with reference TRBV25-1 and TRBJ2-1, the CDR3 gives the full variable domain: EADIYQTPRYLVIGTGKKITLECSQTMGHDKMYWYQQDPGMELHLIHYSYGVNSTEKGDLSSESTVSRIRTEHFPLTLESARPSHTSQYLCASSETGLEQFFGPGTRLTVL.

The V call is TRBV18, the J call TRBJ2-7; perhaps TRBD2 as D (5 bases). The germline CDR1 and CDR2 sequences are KGHSH and LQKENI. Trimming cost V 8 bases and J 0 bases, with 14 bases left between them. The CDR3 runs to 14 residues. The CDR3 loop reads CASLRGLGSYEQYF. The CDR3 coding sequence is TGTGCCAGCCTCCGCGGGCTTGGCTCCTACGAGCAGTACTTC.

CDR3 in DNA: TGTGCCAGCAGCCAAGATTTGTACGGAGACCTCTCTGGAAACACCATATATTTT. Translated, it gives CASSQDLYGDLSGNTIYF. V usage is TRBV14 and J usage is TRBJ1-3; D remains ambiguous. Trimming pared 0 bases from V and 0 bases from J, leaving 15 bases between. The CDR3 extends over 18 amino acids. Per the germline V gene, CDR1 is SGHDN and CDR2 is FVKESK.

The V gene is TRBV2, the J gene TRBJ1-5, with TRBD1 matching 8 bases. Germline loops: CDR1 SNHLY, CDR2 FYNNEI. V lost 10 bases to trimming and J lost 6 bases; unmatched junction nucleotides: 8. The CDR3 covers 13 residues. DNA for the CDR3: TGTGCCACCGCGGACAGGGAAGCTCAGCCCCAGCATTTT. Its translation: CATADREAQPQHF. Using reference TRBV2 and TRBJ1-5 for the parts outside the CDR3, the full variable domain is EPEVTQTPSHQVTQMGQEVILRCVPISNHLYFYWYRQILGQKVEFLVSFYNNEISEKSEIFDDQFSVERPDGSNFTLKIRSTKLEDSAMYFCATADREAQPQHFGDGTRLSIL.

This clone turned up a few times. V and J are TRBV6-6 and TRBJ1-1; TRBD1 matches 9 bases. Looked up from germline, CDR1 is MNHNY and CDR2 is SVGAGI (reference sequence). Trimming removed 2 bases from V and 3 bases from J; junction bases left unmatched: 1. The CDR3 sequence is 14 residues long. The CDR3 DNA reads as TGTGCCAGCAGTTACAGGGACAGGGACACTGAAGCTTTCTTT. This sequence encodes CASSYRDRDTEAFF.

The rearrangement uses TRBV19 and TRBJ2-2; 9 bases are shared with TRBD1. The CDR3 loop spans 16 amino acids. CDR1 LNHDA and CDR2 SQIVND come from the germline V gene (reference sequence). The junction had 6 bases not matched to a gene; V was cut back by 6 bases and J by 1 base. Written as DNA, the CDR3 is TGTGCCAGTAGGGGGGGACAGGGCGTGAACACCGGGGAGCTGTTTTTT. This encodes CASRGGQGVNTGELFF. Variable domain in full (rest from reference TRBV19 and TRBJ2-2): DGGITQSPKYLFRKEGQNVTLSCEQNLNHDAMYWYRQDPGQGLRLIYYSQIVNDFQKGDIAEGYSVSREKKESFPLTVTSAQKNPTAFYLCASRGGQGVNTGELFFGEGSRLTVL.

The chain combines TRBV7-2 with TRBJ1-6; D gene uncertain. V dropped 1 base and J dropped 7 bases, with 11 bases sitting between them. The V gene's germline CDR1 is SGHTA and CDR2 FQGNSA. The CDR3 consists of 15 residues. In nucleotides, the CDR3 is TGTGCCAGCAGCTTAGACCCAGAACTAAATTCACCCCTCCACTTT. Its translation is CASSLDPELNSPLHF.

The genes are TRBV7-8 and TRBJ2-7; 8 bases fit TRBD1. The germline V gene encodes CDR1 SGHVS and CDR2 FQNEAQ. The CDR3 runs 14 residues. The V segment lost 3 bases and the J segment 6 bases; nucleotides outside the gene matches: 7. The CDR3: CASSFFGQGGEQYF. CDR3 DNA: TGTGCCAGCAGCTTCTTTGGACAGGGAGGCGAGCAGTACTTC.

CDR3 sequence (DNA): TGTGCCAGCAGCTTAGCTCTTTACCAAGAGACCCAGTACTTC. Residues: CASSLALYQETQYF. The genes are TRBV7-2 and TRBJ2-5; D is unresolved. The CDR3 consists of 14 residues. Germline-derived CDR1 and CDR2 are SGHTA and FQGNSA. V shed 0 bases and J shed 0 bases, with 5 bases lying between them. The variable domain in full, completed from reference TRBV7-2 and TRBJ2-5, reads GAGVSQSPSNKVTEKGKDVELRCDPISGHTALYWYRQSLGQGLEFLIYFQGNSAPDKSGLPSDRFSAERTGGSVSTLTIQRTQQEDSAVYLCASSLALYQETQYFGPGTRLLVL.

V is TRBV7-6 and J is TRBJ2-5, with 11 bases matching TRBD1. CDR1 is SGHVS and CDR2 is FNYEAQ in the germline V gene. V gave up 1 base and J gave up 5 bases; unmatched junction bases: 3. The CDR3 loop spans 15 amino acids. This chain's CDR3 is CASSLGDRGIETQYF. DNA for the CDR3: TGTGCCAGCAGCTTAGGGGACAGGGGGATTGAGACCCAGTACTTC.